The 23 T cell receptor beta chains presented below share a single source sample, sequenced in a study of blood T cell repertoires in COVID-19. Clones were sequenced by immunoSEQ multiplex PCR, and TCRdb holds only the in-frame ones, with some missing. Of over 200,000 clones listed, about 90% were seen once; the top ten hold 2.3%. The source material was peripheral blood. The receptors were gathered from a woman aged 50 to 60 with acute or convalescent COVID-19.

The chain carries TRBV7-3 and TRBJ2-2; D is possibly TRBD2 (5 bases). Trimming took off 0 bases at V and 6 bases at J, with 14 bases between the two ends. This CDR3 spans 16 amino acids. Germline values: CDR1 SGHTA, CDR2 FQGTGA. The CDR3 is CASSLTRDHAPGELFF. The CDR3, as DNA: TGTGCCAGCAGCTTAACCCGGGATCATGCACCCGGGGAGCTGTTTTTT.

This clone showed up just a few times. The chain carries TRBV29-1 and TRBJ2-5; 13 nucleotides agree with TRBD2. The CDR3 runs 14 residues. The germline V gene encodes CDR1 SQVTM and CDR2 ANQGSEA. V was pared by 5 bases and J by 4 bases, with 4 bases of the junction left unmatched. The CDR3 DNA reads TGCAGCGTTACGAGACTAGCGGGAGGAGAGACCCAGTACTTC. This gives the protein CSVTRLAGGETQYF. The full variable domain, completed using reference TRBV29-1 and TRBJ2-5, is SAVISQKPSRDICQRGTSLTIQCQVDSQVTMMFWYRQQPGQSLTLIATANQGSEATYESGFVIDKFPISRPNLTFSTLTVSNMSPEDSSIYLCSVTRLAGGETQYFGPGTRLLVL.

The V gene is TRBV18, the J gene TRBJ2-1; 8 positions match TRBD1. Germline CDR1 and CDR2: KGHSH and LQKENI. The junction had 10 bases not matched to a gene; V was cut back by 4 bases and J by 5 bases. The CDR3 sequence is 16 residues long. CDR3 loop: CASSRLQGATNNEQFF. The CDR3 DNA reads TGTGCCAGCTCACGCCTGCAGGGGGCAACGAACAATGAGCAGTTCTTC.

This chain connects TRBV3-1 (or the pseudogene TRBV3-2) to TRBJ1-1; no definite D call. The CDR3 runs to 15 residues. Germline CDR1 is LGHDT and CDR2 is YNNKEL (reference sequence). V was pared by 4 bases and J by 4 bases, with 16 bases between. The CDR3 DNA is TGTGCCAGCAGCCTTTCCCCGGGTTTATTCACTGAAGCTTTCTTT. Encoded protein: CASSLSPGLFTEAFF.

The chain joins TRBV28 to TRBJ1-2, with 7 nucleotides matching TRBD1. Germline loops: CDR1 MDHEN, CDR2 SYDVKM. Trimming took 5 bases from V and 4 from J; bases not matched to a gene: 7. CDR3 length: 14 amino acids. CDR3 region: CASSRDRASYGYTF. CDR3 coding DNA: TGTGCCAGCAGTCGAGACAGGGCTTCCTATGGCTACACCTTC.

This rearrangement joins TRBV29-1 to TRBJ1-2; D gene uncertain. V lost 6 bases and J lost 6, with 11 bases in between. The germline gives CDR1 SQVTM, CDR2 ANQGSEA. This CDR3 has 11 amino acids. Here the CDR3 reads CSVLGSNGYTF. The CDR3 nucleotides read TGCAGCGTCCTCGGGAGCAATGGCTACACCTTC.

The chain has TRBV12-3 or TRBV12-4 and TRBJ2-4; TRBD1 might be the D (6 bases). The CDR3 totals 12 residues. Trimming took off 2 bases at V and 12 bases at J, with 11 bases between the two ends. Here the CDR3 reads CASSLIWGPQYF. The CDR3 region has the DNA TGTGCCAGCAGTTTAATCTGGGGGCCTCAGTACTTC.

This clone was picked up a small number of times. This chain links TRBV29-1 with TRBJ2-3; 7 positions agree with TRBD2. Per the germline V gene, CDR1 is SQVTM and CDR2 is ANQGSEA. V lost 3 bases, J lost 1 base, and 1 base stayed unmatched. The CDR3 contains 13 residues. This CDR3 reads CSVDAGGTDTQYF. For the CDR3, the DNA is TGCAGCGTTGACGCGGGGGGCACAGATACGCAGTATTTT.

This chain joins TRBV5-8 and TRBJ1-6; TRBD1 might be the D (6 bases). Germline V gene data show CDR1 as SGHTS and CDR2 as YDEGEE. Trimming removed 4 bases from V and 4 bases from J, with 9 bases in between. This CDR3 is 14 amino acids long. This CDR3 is CASSHREYNSPLHF. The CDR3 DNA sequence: TGTGCCAGCAGCCACAGGGAATATAATTCACCCCTCCACTTT.

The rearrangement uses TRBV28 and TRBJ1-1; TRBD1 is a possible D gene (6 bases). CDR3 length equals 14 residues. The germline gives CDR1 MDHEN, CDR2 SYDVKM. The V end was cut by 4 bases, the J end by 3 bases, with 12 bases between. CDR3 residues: CASSSPGVDTEAFF. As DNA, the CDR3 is TGTGCCAGCAGTTCACCAGGGGTTGACACTGAAGCTTTCTTT.

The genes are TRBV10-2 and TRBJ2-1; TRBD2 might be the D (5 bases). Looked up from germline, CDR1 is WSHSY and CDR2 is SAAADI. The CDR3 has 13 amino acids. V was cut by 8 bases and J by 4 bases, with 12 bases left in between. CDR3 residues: CASHGVDYNEQFF. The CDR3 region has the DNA TGCGCCAGCCACGGGGTGGATTACAATGAGCAGTTCTTC.

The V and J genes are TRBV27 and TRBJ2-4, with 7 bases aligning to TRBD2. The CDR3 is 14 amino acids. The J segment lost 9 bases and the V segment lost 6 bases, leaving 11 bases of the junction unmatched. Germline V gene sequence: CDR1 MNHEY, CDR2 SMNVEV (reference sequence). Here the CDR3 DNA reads TGTGCCAGCAGGCCGACACGGGGGGTAGGCATTCAGTACTTC. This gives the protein CASRPTRGVGIQYF.

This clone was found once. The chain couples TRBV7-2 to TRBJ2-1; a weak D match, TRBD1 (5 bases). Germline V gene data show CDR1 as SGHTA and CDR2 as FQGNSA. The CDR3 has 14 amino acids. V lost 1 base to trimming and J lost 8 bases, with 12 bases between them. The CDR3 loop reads CASSLVQGIDEQFF. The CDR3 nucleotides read TGTGCCAGCAGCTTAGTGCAGGGTATTGATGAGCAGTTCTTC.

The CDR3 loop reads CASSQDLLGGRGYTF. The CDR3, as DNA: TGTGCCAGCAGCCAAGATTTGTTAGGGGGAAGAGGCTACACCTTC. The rearrangement joins TRBV3-1 (or the pseudogene TRBV3-2) to TRBJ1-2; a possible D gene is TRBD1 (6 bases). Germline V CDR1 and CDR2: LGHDT, YNNKEL (reference sequence). The CDR3 has 15 amino acids. V lost 0 bases and J 8 bases, leaving 16 bases between the germline ends.

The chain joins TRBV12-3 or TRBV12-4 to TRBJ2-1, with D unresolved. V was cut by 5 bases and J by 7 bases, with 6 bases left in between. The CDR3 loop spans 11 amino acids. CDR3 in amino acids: CASSTRNEQFF. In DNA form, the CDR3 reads TGTGCCAGCAGTACCCGGAATGAGCAGTTCTTC.

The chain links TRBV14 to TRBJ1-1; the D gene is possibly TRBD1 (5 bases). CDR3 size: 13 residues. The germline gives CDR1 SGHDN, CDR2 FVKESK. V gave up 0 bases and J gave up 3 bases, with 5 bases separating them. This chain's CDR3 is CASSQDRDTEAFF. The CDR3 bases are TGTGCCAGCAGCCAAGACAGGGACACTGAAGCTTTCTTT.

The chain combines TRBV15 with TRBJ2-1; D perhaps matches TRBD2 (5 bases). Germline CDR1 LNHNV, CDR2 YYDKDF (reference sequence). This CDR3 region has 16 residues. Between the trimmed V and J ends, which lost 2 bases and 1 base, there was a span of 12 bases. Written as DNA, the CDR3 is TGTGCCACCAGCAGACTTCTAGCCCCGTCCTACAATGAGCAGTTCTTC. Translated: CATSRLLAPSYNEQFF.

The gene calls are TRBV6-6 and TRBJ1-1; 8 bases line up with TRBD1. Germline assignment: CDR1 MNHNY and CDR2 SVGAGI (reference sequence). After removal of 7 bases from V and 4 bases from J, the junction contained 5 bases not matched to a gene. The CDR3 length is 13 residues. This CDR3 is CASNHRGGTEAFF. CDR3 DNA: TGTGCCAGCAACCACAGGGGGGGCACTGAAGCTTTCTTT.

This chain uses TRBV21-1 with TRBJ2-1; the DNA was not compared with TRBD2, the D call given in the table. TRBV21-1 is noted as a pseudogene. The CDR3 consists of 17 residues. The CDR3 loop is CASSLRGFSGKNNEQFF. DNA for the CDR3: TGTGCCAGCAGCCTGAGGGGCTTTAGCGGGAAAAACAATGAGCAGTTCTTC.

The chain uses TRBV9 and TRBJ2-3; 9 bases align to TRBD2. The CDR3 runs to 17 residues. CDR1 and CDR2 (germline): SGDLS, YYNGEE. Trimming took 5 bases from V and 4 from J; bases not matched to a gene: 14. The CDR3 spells CASSNSGRRQGADTQYF. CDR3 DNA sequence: TGTGCCAGCAGTAATAGCGGGAGAAGGCAGGGAGCAGATACGCAGTATTTT.

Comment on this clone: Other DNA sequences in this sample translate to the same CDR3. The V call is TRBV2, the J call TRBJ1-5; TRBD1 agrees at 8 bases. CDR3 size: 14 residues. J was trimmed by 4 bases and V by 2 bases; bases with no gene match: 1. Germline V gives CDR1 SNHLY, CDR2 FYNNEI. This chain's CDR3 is CASSERQGNQPQHF. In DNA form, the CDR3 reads TGTGCCAGCAGTGAACGACAGGGGAATCAGCCCCAGCATTTT.

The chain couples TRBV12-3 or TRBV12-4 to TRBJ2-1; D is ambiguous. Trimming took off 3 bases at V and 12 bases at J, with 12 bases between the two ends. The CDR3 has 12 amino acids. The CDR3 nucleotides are TGTGCCAGCAGTTTTTCGTCTTCGGGGCAGTTCTTC. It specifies CASSFSSSGQFF.

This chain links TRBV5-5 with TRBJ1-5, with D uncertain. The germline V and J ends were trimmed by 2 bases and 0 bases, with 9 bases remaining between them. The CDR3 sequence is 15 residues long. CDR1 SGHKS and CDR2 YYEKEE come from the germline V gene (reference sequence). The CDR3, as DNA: TGTGCCAGCAGCTTACAACCCCATAGCAATCAGCCCCAGCATTTT. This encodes CASSLQPHSNQPQHF.